Listed here are 9 T cell receptor beta chains from one sample, sequenced in a study of early T cells in non-severe SARS-CoV-2 infection. TCRdb processed the 5' RACE reads anew with MiXCR; each CDR3 protein has one entry. The table records some 24,000 distinct CDR3 sequences, about 4.5% of them present only once. The source material was whole blood. The receptors stem from an adult who was a healthcare worker with PCR-confirmed SARS-CoV-2 infection or an uninfected control (not recorded which).

This clonotype was seen a handful of times. V is TRBV28 and J is TRBJ2-7; D is undetermined. The germline V gene has CDR1 MDHEN and CDR2 SYDVKM. This CDR3 region has 13 residues. V lost 10 bases and J lost 4, with 17 bases in between. The CDR3, as DNA: TGTGCCACCATCGACGGGTCGAGTTACGAGCAGTACTTC. Amino acid sequence: CATIDGSSYEQYF.

This clonotype was recorded many times. V is TRBV11-2 and J is TRBJ2-3; no definite D call. Germline assignment: CDR1 SGHAT and CDR2 FQNNGV. The V and J ends lost 5 bases and 0 bases respectively, with 6 bases between them. There are 13 residues in the CDR3. The CDR3 nucleotides read TGTGCCAGCAGCCCAGGTAGCACAGATACGCAGTATTTT. Protein product: CASSPGSTDTQYF.

Ten or more counts support this clonotype. The V call is TRBV2, the J call TRBJ2-1, with D perhaps TRBD2 (5 bases). Trimming stripped 3 bases from V and 8 bases from J, with 17 bases between. Germline-derived CDR1 and CDR2 are SNHLY and FYNNEI. The CDR3 consists of 15 residues. The CDR3 spells CASSERAWRADEQFF. The CDR3 DNA follows: TGTGCCAGCAGTGAGAGGGCTTGGCGCGCGGATGAGCAGTTCTTC.

This clonotype was detected ten times or more. The chain recombines TRBV6-2 or TRBV6-3 with TRBJ2-1, with D tentatively TRBD1 (5 bases). The germline V and J ends were trimmed by 4 bases and 4 bases, with 8 bases remaining between them. This CDR3 spans 13 amino acids. Germline V gene lookup returns CDR1 MNHEY and CDR2 SVGEGT. CDR3 region: CASSWGEYNEQFF. The CDR3 DNA reads TGTGCCAGCAGTTGGGGCGAGTACAATGAGCAGTTCTTC.

This clonotype qualifies as medium-sized. The rearrangement uses TRBV4-3 and TRBJ2-7, with D perhaps matching TRBD1 (5 bases). V lost 3 bases and J lost 3, with 6 bases in between. The CDR3 is made up of 12 amino acids. Germline CDR1 LGHNA, CDR2 YSLEER. CDR3 residues: CASSHRVYEQYF. CDR3 DNA: TGCGCCAGCAGCCACAGGGTCTACGAGCAGTACTTC.

This clonotype was counted at least ten times. V usage is TRBV6-6 and J usage is TRBJ1-2; D is ambiguous. In germline, CDR1 is MNHNY, CDR2 SVGAGI (reference sequence). This CDR3 spans 17 amino acids. Trimming cost V 1 base and J 4 bases, with 19 bases left between them. The CDR3 sequence is CASSYLSGRTSFYGYTF. CDR3 coding DNA: TGTGCCAGCAGTTACTTGTCGGGCAGAACCTCTTTCTATGGCTACACCTTC.

In its sample, this clonotype was seen many times. V usage is TRBV7-3 and J usage is TRBJ1-4; D uncertain. There are 13 residues in the CDR3. CDR1 and CDR2 from the germline V gene are SGHTA and FQGTGA. Trimming took 0 bases from V and 8 from J, leaving 7 bases between them. The CDR3 reads CASSLTIGEKLFF. DNA of the CDR3: TGTGCCAGCAGCTTAACGATTGGGGAAAAACTGTTTTTT.

This clonotype was found a few times. V usage is TRBV29-1 and J usage is TRBJ1-2; D is uncertain. V dropped 4 bases and J dropped 2 bases, with 8 bases sitting between them. The CDR3 loop spans 12 amino acids. Germline CDR1 is SQVTM and CDR2 is ANQGSEA. The chain's CDR3 is CSVVTGNYGYTF. The CDR3 DNA is TGCAGCGTTGTTACCGGGAACTATGGCTACACCTTC.

The chain employs TRBV20-1 and TRBJ2-5; D might be TRBD1 (6 bases). Trimming shortened V by 5 bases and J by 3 bases, and 10 bases separated the two germline ends. The CDR3 sequence is 12 residues long. Germline CDR1 is DFQATT and CDR2 is SNEGSKA (reference sequence). CDR3 protein: CSASGQKETQYF. The CDR3 DNA reads TGCAGTGCTTCAGGACAGAAAGAGACCCAGTACTTC.